Given below is one T cell receptor beta chain in context. This sample was taken from a study of coeliac disease. The data were produced by immunoSEQ multiplex PCR, yet TCRdb's version contains in-frame clones alone and is incomplete. The sample lists 4,000 to 5,500 clones; about 70% were seen once. Cells were frozen in aliquots of around 490,000, and one aliquot per fraction was sequenced. This CDR3 comprises 18 residues. CDR1 is LGHNA, CDR2 YSLEER, per germline. Losses at the gene ends were 3 bases for V and 3 bases for J; bases not matched to a gene: 10. The sample was lymphocytes from the gut lamina propria. This chain connects TRBV4-3 to TRBJ2-1, with 11 bases lining up with TRBD2. The clonotype originates from a young man with celiac disease on a gluten-free diet. In nucleotides, the CDR3 is TGCGCCAGCAGCCAGATAGGGACTAGCGGAAAATTCTACAATGAGCAGTTCTTC. Translating gives CASSQIGTSGKFYNEQFF.